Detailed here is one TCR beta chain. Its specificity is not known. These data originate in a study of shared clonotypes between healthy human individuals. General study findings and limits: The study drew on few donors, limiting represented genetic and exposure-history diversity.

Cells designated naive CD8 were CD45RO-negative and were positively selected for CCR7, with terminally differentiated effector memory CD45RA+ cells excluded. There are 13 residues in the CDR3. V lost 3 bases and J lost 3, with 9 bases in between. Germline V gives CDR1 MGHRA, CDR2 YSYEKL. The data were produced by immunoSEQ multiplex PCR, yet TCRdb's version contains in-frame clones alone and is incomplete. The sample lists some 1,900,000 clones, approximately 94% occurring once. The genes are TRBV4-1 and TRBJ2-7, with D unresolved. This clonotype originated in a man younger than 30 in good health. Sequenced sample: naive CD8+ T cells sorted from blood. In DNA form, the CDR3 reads TGCGCCAGCAGCCAGGTACTGCTCTACGAGCAGTACTTC. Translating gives CASSQVLLYEQYF.